These 3 T cell receptor beta chains share one sample of origin, sequenced in a study of blood T cell repertoires in COVID-19. Sequenced by immunoSEQ multiplex PCR; TCRdb stores in-frame clones only, minus some. The profile covers 130,000 or so clones, with under 85% appearing a single time and 10% to 15% taken by the ten largest. Sequencing was performed on peripheral blood. The source is a woman in her sixties or seventies with acute or convalescent COVID-19.

The CDR3 region is CASSLDLGGKPQHF. The CDR3 nucleotides read TGTGCCAGCAGCCTGGACCTTGGCGGGAAGCCCCAGCATTTT. The rearrangement uses TRBV7-2 and TRBJ1-5; no firm D call. The V and J ends lost 5 bases and 8 bases respectively, with 16 bases between them. From germline, CDR1 is SGHTA and CDR2 FQGNSA. CDR3 length: 14 amino acids.

The V call is TRBV10-3, the J call TRBJ1-5, with D possibly matching TRBD1 (5 bases). This CDR3 is 16 amino acids long. The V end lost 3 bases, the J end lost 0 bases, and 12 bases lay between the germline ends. The germline gives CDR1 ENHRY, CDR2 SYGVKD. The CDR3 protein is CAISERQGSSNQPQHF. The CDR3 nucleotides read TGTGCCATCAGTGAACGTCAGGGCAGTAGCAATCAGCCCCAGCATTTT.

V gene TRBV4-2 combines with J gene TRBJ2-1; 11 nucleotides match TRBD1. The CDR3 is made up of 15 amino acids. V lost 4 bases and J lost 9; bases outside the gene matches: 8. The germline CDR1 and CDR2 sequences are LGHNA and YNFKEQ. Here the CDR3 DNA reads TGTGCCAGCAGCCGGGGGACAGGGGGTCTCGGTGAGCAGTTCTTC. Its protein product is CASSRGTGGLGEQFF.